What follows describes a single T cell receptor (beta chain). The clone's antigen remains unknown. Base-call qualities are not available, and no considerably larger clone is one nucleotide away. The sample is drawn from a study of blood T cell repertoires in COVID-19 (dated by TCRdb to about 2020). About the full investigation: Samples covering the acute and convalescent phases of COVID-19 were provided by collaborators in the United States, Italy and Spain. HLA class I and class II types, where available, came from metadata supplied by the sample provider rather than from assay-based typing. Nearly every sample came with metadata listing a de-identified subject ID, COVID-19 status, age in years and sex. The dataset comprised deeply sampled blood TCRbeta repertoires from subjects exposed to, actively infected with, or recovered from COVID-19. The material from the prospective study consisted of cDNA or gDNA derived from T cells, B-cell-depleted T cells, or PBMCs. The repertoires were released in a freely available public database intended as a resource for research on the immune response to SARS-CoV-2. The samples were drawn from two sources: the first 160 participants of the ongoing ImmuneRACE study, and 1,254 subjects contributed by 6 global collaborators.

At one collaborating source in Seattle, patients were enrolled during active infection and were followed longitudinally through the course of disease. Collaborating institutions collected whole blood in K2EDTA tubes following their own protocols. For TCRbeta analysis, collaborator samples were shipped as frozen whole blood, as isolated PBMCs, or as DNA extracted from either sample type. TCRbeta CDR3 regions were amplified from genomic DNA using the immunoSEQ Assay, a bias-controlled multiplex PCR. Per the original workflow: Nucleated cell counts per sample were estimated from amplification of reference gene primers within the assay. Sequence reads were collapsed and filtered to measure the absolute abundance of every unique TCRbeta CDR3 rearrangement. For each sample, productive Simpson clonality was calculated by taking the square root of Simpson's diversity index across productive rearrangements. TCRdb retrieved this table from immuneACCESS and kept in-frame rearrangements only. Not all clones are present; in checked studies, unresolved V genes account for under half, and no reason is known for the remainder. Clone size and the V and J calls come from that table; the DNA yielded D and trimming. The sample contains under 250,000 clones, almost 85% of them found a single time. About 2.5% of the sample is taken by the ten largest.

The study at large found these results: The quantity of clinical and demographic metadata differed by source and by participant and was supplied without curation.

V is shortened by 2 bases, J by 3 bases, and the region joining them spans 13 bases. The germline V gene encodes CDR1 MNHEY and CDR2 SVGAGI. The CDR3 numbers 15 residues from cysteine through phenylalanine. The retained sequence is limited to the CDR3, 45 bases, with the frame set at the first base. The chain employs TRBV6-5 and TRBJ1-2, with TRBD1 perhaps the D gene, on 5 matching bases. This receptor was obtained from a woman in her seventies with COVID-19, enrolled during active disease. Sequencing input: peripheral blood. The encoded CDR3 is CASSYRDGLYYGYTF. The nucleotides are TGTGCCAGCAGTTACAGGGACGGACTATACTATGGCTACACCTTC.